These 21 T cell receptor beta chains were all obtained from the same sample, sequenced in a study of CD8 T cells in ankylosing spondylitis. TCRdb re-called the 5' RACE reads with MiXCR, one entry per CDR3 protein. The repertoire holds under 250,000 distinct CDR3 sequences, with about 10% as singletons. The sample was blood, either unsorted or a sorted T cell fraction (not recorded which). These TCRs come from a male donor with ankylosing spondylitis or in good health (not recorded which).

This clonotype showed up many times. V usage is TRBV25-1 and J usage is TRBJ1-2, with D possibly TRBD1 on 5 matching bases. Germline V lookup: CDR1 MGHDK, CDR2 SYGVNS. CDR3 length: 14 residues. V lost 6 bases and J lost 5, with 16 bases in between. The CDR3 protein is CASSSQGTAYGYTF. CDR3 in DNA: TGTGCCAGCAGCTCTCAGGGTACGGCTTATGGCTACACCTTC.

At least ten counts were recorded for this clonotype. The V call is TRBV3-1, the J call TRBJ2-7, with a weak D call TRBD2 (6 bases). V lost 3 bases to trimming and J lost 7 bases, with 10 bases between them. Germline V lookup: CDR1 LGHDT, CDR2 YNNKEL (reference sequence). CDR3 length equals 12 residues. CDR3 in amino acids: CASSHGAGEQYF. The DNA for the CDR3 is TGTGCCAGCAGCCATGGTGCGGGGGAGCAGTACTTC.

This clonotype was picked up many times. The chain has TRBV12-3 or TRBV12-4 and TRBJ1-4; 9 bases fit TRBD1. J was trimmed by 8 bases and V by 6 bases; bases with no gene match: 7. CDR3 length: 14 residues. CDR3 sequence: CASRPSGTGEKLFF. DNA for the CDR3: TGTGCCAGCAGACCTTCCGGGACAGGGGAAAAACTGTTTTTT.

This clonotype occurred a few times. CDR3 DNA: TGTGCCAGCAGCGCTGGACTAGCGGGGGCCCACACCGGGGAGCTGTTTTTT. Its protein product is CASSAGLAGAHTGELFF. The rearrangement joins TRBV7-6 to TRBJ2-2; 13 bases align to TRBD2. J gave up 3 bases and V 5 bases, and 6 bases lay outside the gene matches. CDR3 length: 17 amino acids. Germline CDR1 and CDR2: SGHVS and FNYEAQ.

This clonotype occurred many times. The V call is TRBV20-1, the J call TRBJ2-1; tentatively, D is TRBD2 (6 bases). The CDR3 length is 16 residues. Germline V gives CDR1 DFQATT, CDR2 SNEGSKA (reference sequence). The V end was cut by 0 bases, the J end by 6 bases, with 18 bases between. CDR3 amino acids: CSARDEAGPYPNEQFF. The CDR3, as DNA: TGCAGTGCTAGAGATGAGGCGGGGCCCTACCCCAATGAGCAGTTCTTC.

The chain couples TRBV19 to TRBJ1-5; D is undetermined. Germline V lookup: CDR1 LNHDA, CDR2 SQIVND (reference sequence). The CDR3 extends over 15 amino acids. Trimming cost V 5 bases and J 4 bases, with 15 bases left between them. The DNA of the CDR3 is TGTGCCAGTAGTGCTACCCAAATACAAAATCAGCCCCAGCATTTT. It translates to CASSATQIQNQPQHF. Full variable domain (rest looked up from reference TRBV19 and TRBJ1-5): DGGITQSPKYLFRKEGQNVTLSCEQNLNHDAMYWYRQDPGQGLRLIYYSQIVNDFQKGDIAEGYSVSREKKESFPLTVTSAQKNPTAFYLCASSATQIQNQPQHFGDGTRLSIL.

This clonotype was seen ten or more times. The CDR3 bases are TGCAGCGGTCGGACAGCCCTCTACGAGCAGTACTTC. Translation: CSGRTALYEQYF. The rearrangement links TRBV29-1 to TRBJ2-7; TRBD1 might be the D (6 bases). The V and J ends lost 7 bases and 3 bases respectively, with 13 bases between them. Germline-derived CDR1 and CDR2 are SQVTM and ANQGSEA. The CDR3 runs 12 residues.

This clonotype showed up many times. The genes are TRBV10-3 and TRBJ1-5; TRBD1 aligns across 8 bases. Germline lookup yields CDR1 ENHRY and CDR2 SYGVKD. The CDR3 extends over 12 amino acids. After removal of 6 bases from V and 5 bases from J, the junction contained 0 bases not matched to a gene. This chain's CDR3 is CAIRQGDQPQHF. CDR3 in DNA: TGTGCCATCAGACAGGGGGATCAGCCCCAGCATTTT.

The V and J genes are TRBV4-2 and TRBJ2-1; D is undetermined. With 1 base removed from V and 2 bases from J, the gap between germline ends came to 12 bases. This CDR3 has 16 amino acids. Germline loops: CDR1 LGHNA, CDR2 YNFKEQ. CDR3 in DNA: TGTGCCAGCAGCCAAGTGGCCCAGTGGGCCTACAATGAGCAGTTCTTC. Its translation: CASSQVAQWAYNEQFF.

This clonotype was counted at least ten times. CDR3 sequence reads: CATGGRPLSTDTQYF. The CDR3 DNA sequence: TGTGCCACCGGCGGGAGGCCCCTCTCCACAGATACGCAGTATTTT. The J gene is TRBJ2-3, the V gene TRBV15; TRBD2 matches 8 bases. Germline assignment: CDR1 LNHNV and CDR2 YYDKDF (reference sequence). V lost 8 bases and J lost 2; bases outside the gene matches: 9. This CDR3 comprises 15 residues.

This clonotype has at least ten counts. V usage is TRBV5-6 and J usage is TRBJ2-2; tentative D call: TRBD1 (5 bases). The CDR3 length is 13 residues. Germline CDR1 SGHDT, CDR2 YYEEEE. Trimming took off 2 bases at V and 7 bases at J, with 9 bases between the two ends. CDR3 in amino acids: CASSFRAHGELFF. CDR3 in DNA: TGTGCCAGCAGCTTCAGGGCCCACGGGGAGCTGTTTTTT.

A few counts support this clonotype. The chain joins TRBV18 to TRBJ2-3; 10 bases align to TRBD2. The ends lost 6 bases at V and 6 bases at J; junction bases unmatched: 6. CDR3 length: 14 amino acids. Looked up from germline, CDR1 is KGHSH and CDR2 is LQKENI. The CDR3 here is CASSSGLAMDTQYF. The DNA for the CDR3 is TGTGCCAGCTCGTCGGGACTAGCGATGGATACGCAGTATTTT.

This clonotype was seen at least ten times. The genes are TRBV28 and TRBJ1-5; no firm D call. The germline CDR1 and CDR2 sequences are MDHEN and SYDVKM. Trimming shortened V by 4 bases and J by 3 bases, and 10 bases separated the two germline ends. CDR3 length: 14 amino acids. CDR3 residues: CASSSTALNQPQHF. The DNA of the CDR3 is TGTGCCAGCAGTTCGACGGCGCTCAATCAGCCCCAGCATTTT.

This clonotype was counted at least ten times. The chain is built from TRBV13 and TRBJ1-1; D uncertain. Germline-derived CDR1 and CDR2 are PRHDT and FYEKMQ (reference sequence). Trimming removed 5 bases from V and 11 bases from J, with 18 bases in between. The CDR3 consists of 13 residues. CDR3 sequence: CASSIRTGSGAFF. DNA for the CDR3: TGTGCCAGCAGCATCAGGACGGGAAGTGGGGCTTTCTTT.

This clonotype has a count of ten or more. V and J are TRBV29-1 and TRBJ2-5, with D unresolved. V dropped 4 bases and J dropped 3 bases, with 6 bases sitting between them. Germline CDR1 SQVTM, CDR2 ANQGSEA. The length of the CDR3 is 11 residues. The CDR3 region is CSVGIEETQYF. CDR3 DNA: TGCAGCGTTGGGATAGAAGAGACCCAGTACTTC.

This clonotype showed up many times. The chain employs TRBV11-2 and TRBJ1-1; D call uncertain. This CDR3 has 12 amino acids. Looked up from germline, CDR1 is SGHAT and CDR2 is FQNNGV. V shed 2 bases and J shed 10 bases, with 11 bases lying between them. This chain's CDR3 is CASSLPYVRAFF. The CDR3 DNA is TGTGCCAGCAGCTTACCCTACGTTAGAGCTTTCTTT.

The V call is TRBV9, the J call TRBJ1-4; D gene unclear. The CDR3 has 15 residues. V was trimmed by 0 bases and J by 2 bases, leaving 8 bases between them. The germline V gene encodes CDR1 SGDLS and CDR2 YYNGEE. This chain's CDR3 is CASSVAAGTNEKLFF. CDR3 nucleotide sequence: TGTGCCAGCAGCGTAGCAGCGGGGACTAATGAAAAACTGTTTTTT. Full variable domain (remainder filled in from reference TRBV9 and TRBJ1-4): DSGVTQTPKHLITATGQRVTLRCSPRSGDLSVYWYQQSLDQGLQFLIQYYNGEERAKGNILERFSAQQFPDLHSELNLSSLELGDSALYFCASSVAAGTNEKLFFGSGTQLSVL.

This clonotype was seen repeatedly, ten times or more. The chain links TRBV6-1 to TRBJ1-1, with D possibly matching TRBD1 (5 bases). The CDR3 contains 17 residues. V shed 7 bases and J shed 7 bases, with 28 bases lying between them. In germline, CDR1 is MNHNS, CDR2 SASEGT. The CDR3 sequence is CASTMTVSYERVGEAFF. The DNA for the CDR3 is TGTGCCAGCACTATGACAGTCTCCTATGAAAGGGTGGGTGAAGCTTTCTTT.

This clonotype occurred many times. The chain employs TRBV12-3 or TRBV12-4 and TRBJ1-2, with TRBD1 matching 11 bases. The V gene end was trimmed by 7 bases and the J gene end by 5 bases; junction bases not matched to a gene: 9. CDR3 length: 15 residues. CDR3 bases: TGTGCCAGCACCTTCTTGGACAGGGGGCTTTATGGCTACACCTTC. As protein: CASTFLDRGLYGYTF.

This clonotype was counted ten times or more. The genes are TRBV20-1 and TRBJ2-3; 12 nucleotides align to TRBD2. This CDR3 is 14 amino acids long. Trimming cost V 5 bases and J 5 bases; bases outside gene matches: 5. The V gene's germline CDR1 is DFQATT and CDR2 SNEGSKA (reference sequence). The CDR3 loop is CSAPSGGGGDTQYF. The CDR3 DNA reads as TGCAGTGCTCCTAGCGGGGGGGGAGGAGATACGCAGTATTTT.

This clonotype was counted ten times or more. The J gene is TRBJ1-2, the V gene TRBV4-1; D is uncertain. V gave up 6 bases and J gave up 1 base, with 15 bases separating them. The CDR3 totals 15 residues. Germline V gene data show CDR1 as MGHRA and CDR2 as YSYEKL. The chain's CDR3 is CASSPEGRGNYGYTF. The CDR3 bases are TGCGCCAGCAGTCCAGAGGGTAGAGGTAACTATGGCTACACCTTC.